A single sample is the source of the 9 T cell receptor beta chains below, sequenced in a study of Ad26.COV2.S vaccination and SARS-CoV-2 variants. Assay: immunoSEQ multiplex PCR; the TCRdb copy retains only in-frame clones and omits some. Of about 39,000 clones in the sample, 83% were seen once. Material: peripheral blood, obtained after recovery from COVID-19. The receptors come from a human donor who had recovered from COVID-19.

The genes are TRBV19 and TRBJ1-5; D unclear. CDR3 size: 13 residues. The germline V gene encodes CDR1 LNHDA and CDR2 SQIVND (reference sequence). Trimming stripped 1 base from V and 4 bases from J, with 5 bases between. The CDR3 DNA sequence: TGTGCCAGTAGTATAGCTATAAATCAGCCCCAGCATTTT. Translating gives CASSIAINQPQHF.

The chain uses TRBV2 and TRBJ2-2; no firm D call. CDR3 length: 14 residues. Germline V gene sequence: CDR1 SNHLY, CDR2 FYNNEI. V gave up 5 bases and J gave up 1 base, with 8 bases separating them. CDR3 sequence reads: CASSKQLNTGELFF. Written as DNA, the CDR3 is TGTGCCAGCAGTAAACAGCTGAACACCGGGGAGCTGTTTTTT. Supplemented by reference TRBV2 and TRBJ2-2, the full variable domain reads EPEVTQTPSHQVTQMGQEVILRCVPISNHLYFYWYRQILGQKVEFLVSFYNNEISEKSEIFDDQFSVERPDGSNFTLKIRSTKLEDSAMYFCASSKQLNTGELFFGEGSRLTVL.

The V and J genes are TRBV4-1 and TRBJ2-1, with unresolved D. This CDR3 spans 15 amino acids. CDR1 MGHRA and CDR2 YSYEKL come from the germline V gene. Trimming took off 0 bases at V and 4 bases at J, with 10 bases between the two ends. In nucleotides, the CDR3 is TGCGCCAGCAGCCAAGACACGGACGCTTACAATGAGCAGTTCTTC. Protein product: CASSQDTDAYNEQFF.

The chain joins TRBV4-1 to TRBJ1-4; 7 positions agree with TRBD1. The germline gives CDR1 MGHRA, CDR2 YSYEKL. The trim removed 4 bases at V and 5 bases at J, leaving 7 bases unmatched. The CDR3 covers 15 residues. Here the CDR3 DNA reads TGCGCCAGCAGCCGACAGGGCACTCTAAATGAAAAACTGTTTTTT. Protein product: CASSRQGTLNEKLFF.

The V and J genes are TRBV6-2 or TRBV6-3 and TRBJ1-5; a weak D match, TRBD1 (6 bases). This CDR3 comprises 21 residues. The V end lost 0 bases, the J end lost 3 bases, and 27 bases lay between the germline ends. Germline V CDR1 and CDR2: MNHEY, SVGEGT. CDR3 region: CASSYSVQKAVKTGVNQPQHF. CDR3 DNA sequence: TGTGCCAGCAGTTACTCCGTACAAAAAGCGGTAAAGACAGGAGTCAATCAGCCCCAGCATTTT.

This clone was observed a handful of times. The V and J genes are TRBV24-1 and TRBJ1-2, with D perhaps matching TRBD1 (5 bases). The CDR3 runs to 13 residues. CDR1 is KGHDR and CDR2 is SFDVKD in the germline V gene. Trimming cost V 5 bases and J 4 bases, with 10 bases left between them. The CDR3 region has the DNA TGTGCCACCAGTGCGACAGCGTCCTATGGCTACACCTTC. Translated: CATSATASYGYTF.

The count of this clone is one. V gene TRBV5-1 combines with J gene TRBJ2-2, with 8 nucleotides matching TRBD1. Germline lookup yields CDR1 SGHRS and CDR2 YFSETQ. Germline trimming cut 4 bases from V and 1 base from J; bases unmatched to any gene: 6. This CDR3 contains 16 residues. CDR3 loop: CASSRDGQGNTGELFF. The CDR3 region has the DNA TGCGCCAGCAGCCGTGACGGACAGGGGAACACCGGGGAGCTGTTTTTT.

The V call is TRBV5-1, the J call TRBJ2-1; D might be TRBD1 (5 bases). V was clipped by 0 bases and J by 0 bases, with 13 bases between them. CDR1 and CDR2 (germline): SGHRS, YFSETQ. This CDR3 is 17 amino acids long. CDR3 nucleotide sequence: TGCGCCAGCAGCTTGGGGGGCAGGTCAAGCTCCTACAATGAGCAGTTCTTC. It specifies CASSLGGRSSSYNEQFF.

V usage is TRBV28 and J usage is TRBJ1-6; D might be TRBD1 (6 bases). Germline loops: CDR1 MDHEN, CDR2 SYDVKM. The CDR3 has 16 residues. Trimming cost V 3 bases and J 6 bases, with 15 bases left between them. This CDR3 reads CASSLARGMGNSPLHF. As DNA, the CDR3 is TGTGCCAGCAGTTTGGCCAGGGGAATGGGTAATTCACCCCTCCACTTT. The complete variable domain, with remaining parts taken from reference TRBV28 and TRBJ1-6, reads DVKVTQSSRYLVKRTGEKVFLECVQDMDHENMFWYRQDPGLGLRLIYFSYDVKMKEKGDIPEGYSVSREKKERFSLILESASTNQTSMYLCASSLARGMGNSPLHFGNGTRLTVT.